This T cell receptor beta chain was identified during a study of CD8+ T cells in alopecia areata. On the study more broadly: Oral tofacitinib, 5 to 10 mg twice daily, was given in an open-label trial.

Findings and limits, study-wide: Persistence in scalp and blood during tofacitinib was observed for many expanded lesional clones.

Germline V CDR1 and CDR2: SQVTM, ANQGSEA. CDR3 size: 13 residues. Extracted from the samples, RNA was reverse transcribed into cDNA to serve as the sequencing template. Assay used: immunoSEQ multiplex PCR; TCRdb lists only in-frame clones, some missing. This table has over 150,000 clones, around three fifths appearing once. Treatment reported: oral pan-JAK inhibitor, 5-10 mg twice daily. A few counts support this clone. Its target is unknown. Sequences were derived from CD4+ T cells sorted from blood, sampled at week 24, from a patient treated with tofacitinib. The chain recombines TRBV29-1 with TRBJ2-5; D possibly corresponds to TRBD2 (6 bases). The clonotype was recovered from a human donor with alopecia areata. CDR3 amino acids: CSFRDLGVGTQYF. DNA of the CDR3: TGCAGTTTCCGGGACTTAGGGGTCGGGACCCAGTACTTC.